One sample yielded the 7 T cell receptor beta chains listed below, sequenced in a study of blood T cell repertoires in COVID-19. Produced via immunoSEQ multiplex PCR; TCRdb's table is partial and in-frame only. This sample carries 130,000 to 150,000 clones, less than 85% of them seen once, and the ten largest clones take 5.5% to 8%. Input material: peripheral blood. The receptor source for this set is a human donor in a cohort sampled during active COVID-19.

The chain combines TRBV12-5 with TRBJ1-3; 9 bases are shared with TRBD1. Germline CDR1 reads LGHNT; CDR2 reads FRNRAP. V was pared by 0 bases and J by 0 bases, with 3 bases of the junction left unmatched. The CDR3 runs 17 residues. The CDR3 spells CASGLVGTGSSGNTIYF. CDR3 DNA: TGTGCTAGTGGTTTGGTCGGGACAGGGAGCTCTGGAAACACCATATATTTT.

This clone appeared a few times. The chain links TRBV4-1 to TRBJ2-7; 8 nucleotides align to TRBD2. This CDR3 contains 15 residues. V was clipped by 0 bases and J by 6 bases; unmatched bases: 7. Germline CDR1 reads MGHRA; CDR2 reads YSYEKL. CDR3 protein: CASSQDGRGVGEQYF. The CDR3 coding sequence is TGCGCCAGCAGCCAAGATGGGCGGGGGGTCGGCGAGCAGTACTTC.

The rearrangement uses TRBV7-5 and TRBJ2-7; the D call TRBD1 from the table was never checked on the DNA. TRBV7-5 is termed a pseudogene. The CDR3 extends over 11 amino acids. CDR3 residues: CARSDRVLQYF. The CDR3 DNA sequence: TGTGCCAGAAGCGACAGGGTGTTGCAGTACTTC.

This sequence joins TRBV7-9 and TRBJ1-4, with TRBD1 matching 8 bases. Germline CDR1 is SEHNR and CDR2 is FQNEAQ (reference sequence). Trimming at V came to 3 bases and at J to 7 bases, leaving 1 base not matched to a gene. The length of the CDR3 is 13 residues. The CDR3: CASSFGTGEKLFF. The CDR3 DNA is TGTGCCAGCAGCTTTGGGACAGGTGAAAAACTGTTTTTT.

The chain has TRBV19 and TRBJ2-5; TRBD2 agrees at 12 bases. This CDR3 region has 16 residues. Germline V gene lookup returns CDR1 LNHDA and CDR2 SQIVND (reference sequence). The J segment lost 1 base and the V segment lost 5 bases, leaving 5 bases of the junction unmatched. The DNA of the CDR3 is TGTGCCAGTAGTCTCTCACTAGCGGGGGGCCAAGAGACCCAGTACTTC. Translation gives CASSLSLAGGQETQYF.

This sequence joins TRBV5-1 and TRBJ2-7; 10 bases agree with TRBD1. With 2 bases clipped from V and 3 bases from J, the junction kept 8 bases outside the gene matches. The germline gives CDR1 SGHRS, CDR2 YFSETQ. The CDR3 totals 16 residues. CDR3 nucleotide sequence: TGCGCCAGCAGCTTCGGACAGGGGGGTTTTAACTACGAGCAGTACTTC. Translating it yields CASSFGQGGFNYEQYF.

The gene calls are TRBV5-1 and TRBJ1-1; no clear D. Trimming pared 0 bases from V and 5 bases from J, leaving 20 bases between. The CDR3 length is 17 residues. The germline gives CDR1 SGHRS, CDR2 YFSETQ. The CDR3 is CASSLGGTASAGTEAFF. CDR3 bases: TGCGCCAGCAGCTTGGGAGGTACCGCGAGCGCGGGAACTGAAGCTTTCTTT.